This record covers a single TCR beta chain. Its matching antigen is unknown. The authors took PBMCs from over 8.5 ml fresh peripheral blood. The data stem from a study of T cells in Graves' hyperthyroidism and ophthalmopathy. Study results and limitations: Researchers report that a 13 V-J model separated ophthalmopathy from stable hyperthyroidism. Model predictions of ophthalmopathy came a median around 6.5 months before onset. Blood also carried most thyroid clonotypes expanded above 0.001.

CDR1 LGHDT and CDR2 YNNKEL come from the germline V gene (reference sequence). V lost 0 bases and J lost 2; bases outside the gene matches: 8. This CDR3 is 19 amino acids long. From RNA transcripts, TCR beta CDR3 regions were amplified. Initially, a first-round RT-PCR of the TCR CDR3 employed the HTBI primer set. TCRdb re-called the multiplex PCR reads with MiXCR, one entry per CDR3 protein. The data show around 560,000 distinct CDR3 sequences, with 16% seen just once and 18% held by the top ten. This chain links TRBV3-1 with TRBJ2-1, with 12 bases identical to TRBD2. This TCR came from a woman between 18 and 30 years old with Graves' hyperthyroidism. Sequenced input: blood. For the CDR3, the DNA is TGTGCCAGCAGCCAAGATAGGGCTAGCGGGAGGGCACCCTACAATGAGCAGTTCTTC. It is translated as CASSQDRASGRAPYNEQFF.